Included here is one TCR beta chain sequence, with context. The antigen is unknown. V was trimmed by 3 bases and J by 3 bases, leaving 12 bases between them. Looked up from germline, CDR1 is SNHLY and CDR2 is FYNNEI. The CDR3 runs to 14 residues. These data are taken from a study of T cells in Graves' hyperthyroidism and ophthalmopathy. Study information: Once the initial diagnosis was made, peripheral blood was obtained before any treatment. Findings of the study overall: Prediction of ophthalmopathy progression came a median around 6 months pre-onset. Peripheral blood also featured most of the thyroid clonotypes expanded above 0.001.

Amplification yielded TCR beta CDR3 regions, with RNA transcripts as the source. The HTBI primer set was used in a first-round RT-PCR of the TCR CDR3. From the multiplex PCR reads, TCRdb called clonotypes with MiXCR, one entry per CDR3 protein. The table has hundreds of thousands of distinct CDR3 sequences, 35% to 40% seen once. With a duration under 2 months, the hyperthyroidism was newly diagnosed in patients aged 18 to 65. This receptor was obtained from a young man with Graves' hyperthyroidism. The sequencing input was blood. The chain carries TRBV2 and TRBJ2-7; D is perhaps TRBD1 (5 bases). In DNA form, the CDR3 reads TGTGCCAGCAGTGACCGACAGACCCTCTACGAGCAGTACTTC. Encoded protein: CASSDRQTLYEQYF. Full variable domain (rest looked up from reference TRBV2 and TRBJ2-7): EPEVTQTPSHQVTQMGQEVILRCVPISNHLYFYWYRQILGQKVEFLVSFYNNEISEKSEIFDDQFSVERPDGSNFTLKIRSTKLEDSAMYFCASSDRQTLYEQYFGPGTRLTVT.